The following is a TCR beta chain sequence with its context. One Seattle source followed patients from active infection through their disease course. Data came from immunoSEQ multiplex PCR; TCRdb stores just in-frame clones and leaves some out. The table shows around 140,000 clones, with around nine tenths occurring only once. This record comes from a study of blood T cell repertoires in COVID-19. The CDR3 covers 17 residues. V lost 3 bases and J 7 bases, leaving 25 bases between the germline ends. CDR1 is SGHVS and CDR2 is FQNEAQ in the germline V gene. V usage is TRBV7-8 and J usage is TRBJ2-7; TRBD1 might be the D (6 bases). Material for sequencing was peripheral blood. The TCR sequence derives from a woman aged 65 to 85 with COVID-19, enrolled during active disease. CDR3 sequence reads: CASSFGWGMTGEEEQYF. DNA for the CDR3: TGTGCCAGCAGCTTTGGGTGGGGGATGACAGGAGAAGAAGAGCAGTACTTC.